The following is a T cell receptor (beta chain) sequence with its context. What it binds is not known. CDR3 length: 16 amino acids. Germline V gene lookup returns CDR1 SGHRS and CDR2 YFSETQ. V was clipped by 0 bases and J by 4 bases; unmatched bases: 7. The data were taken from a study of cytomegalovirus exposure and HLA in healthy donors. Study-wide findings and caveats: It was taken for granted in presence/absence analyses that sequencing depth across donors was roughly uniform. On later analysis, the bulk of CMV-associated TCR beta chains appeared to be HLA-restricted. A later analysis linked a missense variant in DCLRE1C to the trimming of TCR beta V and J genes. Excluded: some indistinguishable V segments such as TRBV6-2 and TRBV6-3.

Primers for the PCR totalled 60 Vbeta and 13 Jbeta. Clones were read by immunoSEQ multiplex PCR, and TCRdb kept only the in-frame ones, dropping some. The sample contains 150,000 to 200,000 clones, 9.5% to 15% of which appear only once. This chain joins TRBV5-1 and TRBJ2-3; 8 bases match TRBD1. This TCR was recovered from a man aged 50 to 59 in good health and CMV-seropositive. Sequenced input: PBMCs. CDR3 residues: CASSLEQQGGADTQYF. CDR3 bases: TGCGCCAGCAGCTTGGAACAACAGGGGGGCGCAGATACGCAGTATTTT.